This T cell receptor (beta chain) derives from a study of OX40 agonist ivuxolimab in advanced cancers. Across the whole study: Three patients got partial responses; one had hepatocellular carcinoma and two had cutaneous melanoma.

The method was immunoSEQ multiplex PCR; TCRdb's version includes in-frame clones alone and lacks a portion of them. In the table there are some 68,000 clones, 85% to 90% of which are singletons. The CDR3 covers 17 residues. V dropped 3 bases and J dropped 3; count of bases not matched to a gene: 7. In germline, CDR1 is SGDLS, CDR2 YYNGEE. This receptor was taken from an adult with an advanced solid tumor such as melanoma, head and neck, liver or kidney cancer. Sequenced material: CD4+ or CD8+ T cells sorted from blood, taken in a trial of the OX40 agonist ivuxolimab. The chain carries TRBV9 and TRBJ2-5, with 14 bases that match TRBD2. The CDR3 sequence is CASSDGLAGGVKETQYF. The CDR3 DNA reads as TGTGCCAGCAGCGACGGACTAGCGGGGGGCGTTAAAGAGACCCAGTACTTC. The full variable domain, completed using reference TRBV9 and TRBJ2-5, is DSGVTQTPKHLITATGQRVTLRCSPRSGDLSVYWYQQSLDQGLQFLIQYYNGEERAKGNILERFSAQQFPDLHSELNLSSLELGDSALYFCASSDGLAGGVKETQYFGPGTRLLVL.